This TCR beta chain was retrieved from a study of cytomegalovirus exposure and HLA in healthy donors (dated by TCRdb to 2016 to 2017). For context, the study as a whole: The 666 repertoires of the first cohort and the 120 validation repertoires were produced on the same platform, according to a later analysis. The study was designed to test whether signatures of past pathogen exposure could be identified by cataloging public T cell receptors. Along with the approximately 700-subject first cohort, a separate validation cohort of 120 different subjects was used. High-throughput TCR immunosequencing, statistical association of individual TCRs with disease status, and machine learning were combined to predict cytomegalovirus infection status. What the authors observed across the whole study: The authors suggested that the approach could potentially be extended to other disease states and immunological phenotypes. Subsequent analysis determined that TCRs grouped into clusters in the first cohort also showed a tendency toward co-occurrence across the 130 or so validation repertoires, and roughly 94% of cluster scores exceeded 0. Most TCR sequences were seen in very few donors, while some public TCRs were found in many individuals. The classifier was reported to diagnose cytomegalovirus status with high specificity and sensitivity in both the original and validation cohorts. The validation cohort had no HLA typing available for a later analysis, so co-occurrence within that cohort was assessed over all 120 or so repertoires. The study listed approximately 150 TCR beta chains as associated with cytomegalovirus. In vitro tests confirmed that a few of the cytomegalovirus-associated TCR beta chains recognize cytomegalovirus antigens.

Donors formed part of the validation cohort, which comprised 120 subjects and was distinct from the first cohort of 670 or so subjects. The library relied on the immunoSEQ multiplex PCR assay. The paper's processing steps were these. A statistical classification framework was built for diagnosing cytomegalovirus status from the catalog of TCR beta chain sequences. TCRdb took this table from immuneACCESS and kept in-frame rearrangements with V and J called. Such tables lack part of the clones; where checked against another copy, unresolved V genes explain under half of the gap, and the rest is unexplained. V, J and clone size reflect that table, while D and trimming were determined from the DNA. This sample is represented by about 170,000 clones; nearly 90% of them were singletons. The ten largest clones take up under 13% of the sample. In regard to this clone: Its target antigen remains unknown. No base qualities exist here, and no much larger clone lies one base off it.

CDR1 and CDR2, looked up from the germline V gene, are SGHVS and FQNEAQ. The germline ends are 17 bases apart after V is trimmed by 8 bases and J by 1 base. From its cysteine to its phenylalanine, the CDR3 spans 16 amino acids. Left in the record is the CDR3 DNA by itself, 48 bases read in frame from the first base. The origin of this receptor is a woman aged 18-30 years in good health and CMV-seropositive. The chain employs TRBV7-8 and TRBJ2-2; perhaps TRBD1 is the D gene, with 5 bases matching. The sequencing input was PBMCs. CDR3 sequence: CASHTGRIRNTGELFF. In nucleotides, the sequence is TGTGCCAGCCACACAGGTCGAATCCGGAACACCGGGGAGCTGTTTTTT.